These T cell receptor beta chains were read from a single sample in a study of cytomegalovirus exposure and HLA in healthy donors. Only in-frame clones appear in the TCRdb table, and some are missing; sequencing was by immunoSEQ multiplex PCR. The sample carries some 110,000 clones, around 82% recorded once. Sample: PBMCs. The receptor source for this set is a man in his fifties in good health and CMV-seronegative. CDR3s include the opening cysteine and the closing phenylalanine or tryptophan. D genes are given only for firm matches. Rows may omit the clone size; those that give it use once, few, many or a size class.

j_call: TRBJ1-2
v_call: TRBV23-1
clone_size: .
d_call: .
cdr3_aa: CASSRAGGTYGYTF
cdr3_nt: TGCGCCAGCAGTCGGGCGGGAGGAACCTATGGCTACACCTTC

j_call: TRBJ2-1
v_call: TRBV6-1
clone_size: once
d_call: .
cdr3_aa: CASSEGGQEQFF
cdr3_nt: TGTGCCAGCAGTGAAGGAGGGCAGGAGCAGTTCTTC

j_call: TRBJ2-5
v_call: TRBV28
clone_size: .
d_call: .
cdr3_aa: CASSERRGQMETQYF
cdr3_nt: TGTGCCAGCAGCGAAAGGAGGGGGCAAATGGAGACCCAGTACTTC

j_call: TRBJ1-2
v_call: TRBV7-9
clone_size: .
d_call: TRBD1
cdr3_aa: CASSSRDRGNYGYTF
cdr3_nt: TGTGCCAGCAGCTCTAGAGACAGGGGAAACTATGGCTACACCTTC

j_call: TRBJ2-7
v_call: TRBV15
clone_size: .
d_call: .
cdr3_aa: CATSRARATYEQYF
cdr3_nt: TGTGCCACCAGCAGAGCCCGAGCGACCTACGAGCAGTACTTC

j_call: TRBJ2-2
v_call: TRBV10-3
clone_size: .
d_call: TRBD1
cdr3_aa: CAIRGTGATTGELFF
cdr3_nt: TGTGCCATCAGGGGGACAGGGGCCACCACCGGGGAGCTGTTTTTT

j_call: TRBJ2-7
v_call: TRBV6-1
clone_size: .
d_call: .
cdr3_aa: CASSEMAERDEQYF
cdr3_nt: TGTGCCAGCAGTGAAATGGCGGAGAGGGACGAGCAGTACTTC

j_call: TRBJ2-7
v_call: TRBV5-1
clone_size: .
d_call: .
cdr3_aa: CASSLDPGLGEQYF
cdr3_nt: TGCGCCAGCAGCTTGGACCCGGGATTGGGCGAGCAGTACTTC

j_call: TRBJ1-4
v_call: TRBV10-3
clone_size: few
d_call: .
cdr3_aa: CAPLLYYNEKLFF
cdr3_nt: TGTGCCCCCCTCTTATACTATAATGAAAAACTGTTTTTT

j_call: TRBJ1-2
v_call: TRBV19
clone_size: .
d_call: .
cdr3_aa: CASSIVQGYGYTF
cdr3_nt: TGTGCCAGTAGTATCGTTCAGGGCTATGGCTACACCTTC

j_call: TRBJ2-5
v_call: TRBV15
clone_size: .
d_call: .
cdr3_aa: CATSRGPGGARGETQYF
cdr3_nt: TGTGCCACCAGCAGAGGCCCGGGCGGCGCCCGGGGGGAGACCCAGTACTTC

j_call: TRBJ2-3
v_call: TRBV5-1
clone_size: .
d_call: .
cdr3_aa: CASSLNRGGSDTQYF
cdr3_nt: TGCGCCAGCAGCTTGAACAGGGGGGGGTCAGATACGCAGTATTTT

j_call: TRBJ1-5
v_call: TRBV19
clone_size: once
d_call: .
cdr3_aa: CASKSGVSNQPQHF
cdr3_nt: TGTGCCAGCAAATCAGGGGTTAGCAATCAGCCCCAGCATTTT

j_call: TRBJ2-5
v_call: TRBV4-1
clone_size: .
d_call: .
cdr3_aa: CASSLVRLETQYF
cdr3_nt: TGCGCCAGCAGTTTAGTTCGGTTAGAGACCCAGTACTTC

j_call: TRBJ1-2
v_call: TRBV4-2
clone_size: .
d_call: .
cdr3_aa: CASSPTEVRGDYGYTF
cdr3_nt: TGTGCCAGCAGCCCCACAGAAGTCAGGGGTGACTATGGCTACACCTTC

j_call: TRBJ2-5
v_call: TRBV5-1
clone_size: .
d_call: .
cdr3_aa: CASSLREVETQYF
cdr3_nt: TGCGCCAGCAGCTTGCGAGAGGTAGAGACCCAGTACTTC

j_call: TRBJ1-2
v_call: TRBV5-1
clone_size: once
d_call: .
cdr3_aa: CASSNPGDIYGYTF
cdr3_nt: TGCGCCAGCAGCAACCCTGGGGACATCTATGGCTACACCTTC

j_call: TRBJ2-7
v_call: TRBV11-2
clone_size: .
d_call: TRBD2
cdr3_aa: CASSLGGGGYEQYF
cdr3_nt: TGTGCCAGCAGCTTAGGCGGCGGGGGGTACGAGCAGTACTTC

j_call: TRBJ1-1
v_call: TRBV27
clone_size: .
d_call: .
cdr3_aa: CASRDRQNTEAFF
cdr3_nt: TGTGCCAGCAGAGATAGACAGAACACTGAAGCTTTCTTT

j_call: TRBJ2-1
v_call: TRBV29-1
clone_size: .
d_call: .
cdr3_aa: CSVEAFSLNEQFF
cdr3_nt: TGCAGCGTTGAGGCCTTCTCCCTCAATGAGCAGTTCTTC

j_call: TRBJ1-5
v_call: TRBV29-1
clone_size: .
d_call: TRBD1
cdr3_aa: CSVIGTDPNQPQHF
cdr3_nt: TGCAGCGTAATAGGGACAGACCCTAATCAGCCCCAGCATTTT

j_call: TRBJ1-1
v_call: TRBV6-5
clone_size: .
d_call: .
cdr3_aa: CASSYSGVRNTEAFF
cdr3_nt: TGTGCCAGCAGTTACTCCGGGGTGCGGAACACTGAAGCTTTCTTT

j_call: TRBJ1-2
v_call: TRBV11-2
clone_size: once
d_call: .
cdr3_aa: CASSLDLGAGYGYTF
cdr3_nt: TGTGCCAGCAGCTTAGATCTTGGAGCGGGCTATGGCTACACCTTC

j_call: TRBJ1-1
v_call: TRBV7-9
clone_size: medium-sized
d_call: TRBD1
cdr3_aa: CASSPWTGGDTEAFF
cdr3_nt: TGTGCCAGCAGCCCCTGGACAGGCGGCGACACTGAAGCTTTCTTT

j_call: TRBJ2-5
v_call: TRBV5-4
clone_size: .
d_call: .
cdr3_aa: CASSLRGVETQYF
cdr3_nt: TGTGCCAGCAGCTTGAGGGGCGTGGAGACCCAGTACTTC

j_call: TRBJ2-4
v_call: TRBV6-6
clone_size: .
d_call: .
cdr3_aa: CASKGEAKNIQYF
cdr3_nt: TGTGCCAGCAAAGGAGAGGCCAAAAACATTCAGTACTTC

j_call: TRBJ1-3
v_call: TRBV19
clone_size: once
d_call: TRBD1
cdr3_aa: CASSTRDRGGTIYF
cdr3_nt: TGTGCCAGTAGTACTCGGGACAGGGGGGGAACCATATATTTT